The clone carrying this TCR beta chain was detected a few times. Its antigen is unidentified. This sample stems from a study of T cells after yellow fever vaccination. CDR1 is MNHEY, CDR2 SVGEGT, per germline. The CDR3 extends over 15 amino acids. The V end lost 0 bases, the J end lost 4 bases, and 11 bases lay between the germline ends. TCRdb re-called the 5' RACE reads with MiXCR, one entry per CDR3 protein. Of roughly 74,000 distinct CDR3 sequences listed, more than 5.5% are singletons. Study results and caveats: Post-booster reappearance was seen for most primary-vaccination clones (roughly 96% CD4, about 88% CD8).

The chain combines TRBV6-2 or TRBV6-3 with TRBJ2-3; D not certain. The sequence came from a man between 18 and 29 years old who received the YFV17D yellow fever vaccine. This specimen consisted of CD8+ T cells sorted from PBMCs, obtained 5 to 6 days after the first yellow fever vaccination. This CDR3 is CASSYSTLSPDTQYF. The DNA for the CDR3 is TGTGCCAGCAGTTACTCGACTCTATCCCCAGATACGCAGTATTTT.